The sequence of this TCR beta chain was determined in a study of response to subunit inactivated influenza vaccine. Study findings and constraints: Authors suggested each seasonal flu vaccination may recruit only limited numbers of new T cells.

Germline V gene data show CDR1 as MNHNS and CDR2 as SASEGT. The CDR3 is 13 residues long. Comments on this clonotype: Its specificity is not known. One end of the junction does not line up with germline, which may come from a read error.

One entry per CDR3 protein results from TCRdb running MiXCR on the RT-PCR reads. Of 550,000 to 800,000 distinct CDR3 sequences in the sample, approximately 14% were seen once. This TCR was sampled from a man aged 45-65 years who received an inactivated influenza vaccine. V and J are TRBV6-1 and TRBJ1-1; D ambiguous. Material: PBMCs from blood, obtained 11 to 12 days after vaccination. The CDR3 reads CASTKVEQTEAFF. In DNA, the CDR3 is TGTGCGAGCACTAAGGTCGAACAAACTGAAGCTTTCTTT.